Here is one TCR beta chain with its context. As yet, its antigen is unknown. Libraries were prepared by immunoSEQ multiplex PCR; TCRdb keeps only in-frame clonotypes and omits some of them. The table records about 26,000 clones, over 70% of them present only once. This sample is drawn from a study of T cells in localized non-small cell lung cancer. The study's findings and limits: Adjacent lung held a median around 58 of the top 100 tumor clones.

The CDR3 runs 14 residues. V dropped 4 bases and J dropped 0 bases, with 13 bases sitting between them. The germline V gene has CDR1 GTSNPN and CDR2 SVGIG (reference sequence). The chain carries TRBV30 and TRBJ2-7; a possible D gene is TRBD2 (5 bases). This receptor was obtained from a man aged 40-75 years with stage III squamous cell lung carcinoma. The sequenced sample was peripheral blood, obtained before any cancer treatment. The CDR3 here is CAWTRRALSYEQYF. The CDR3 DNA reads TGTGCCTGGACCCGGCGGGCCCTCTCCTACGAGCAGTACTTC.